This T cell receptor beta chain derives from a study of blood T cell repertoires in COVID-19. Study-level background: Spain, Italy and the United States supplied samples that represented acute and convalescent COVID-19.

Original data processing: Amplification with reference gene primers provided the estimates of nucleated cell counts. Only in-frame clones appear in the TCRdb table, and some are missing; sequencing was by immunoSEQ multiplex PCR. That table furnishes V, J and clone size, whereas the DNA furnished D and trimming. The table includes 190,000 or so clones, over 80% detected once. The study drew participants aged about 18 to 89 years from about two dozen US areas. Germline loops: CDR1 MGHRA, CDR2 YSYEKL. The V segment lost 3 bases and the J segment 8 bases; nucleotides outside the gene matches: 7. CDR3 size: 15 residues.

The rearrangement uses TRBV4-1 and TRBJ1-6; 7 bases map to TRBD1. The source is a man younger than 35 with acute COVID-19. The sample taken for sequencing was PBMCs or T cells enriched from blood (not recorded which). The CDR3 DNA reads as TGCGCCAGCAGCCATGACCTCGGGACAGATTCACCCCTCCACTTT. Translating gives CASSHDLGTDSPLHF.